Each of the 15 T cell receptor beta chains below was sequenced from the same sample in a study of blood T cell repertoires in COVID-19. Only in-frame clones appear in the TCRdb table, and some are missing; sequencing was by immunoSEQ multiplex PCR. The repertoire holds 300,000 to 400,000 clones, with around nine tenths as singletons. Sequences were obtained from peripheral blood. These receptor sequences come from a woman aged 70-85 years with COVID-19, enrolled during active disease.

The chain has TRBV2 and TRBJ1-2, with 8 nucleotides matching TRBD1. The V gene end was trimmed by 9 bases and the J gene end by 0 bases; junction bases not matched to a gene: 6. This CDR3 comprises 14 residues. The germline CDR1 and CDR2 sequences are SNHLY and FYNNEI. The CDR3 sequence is CARGDRGANYGYTF. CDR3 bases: TGTGCCAGGGGAGACAGGGGTGCTAACTATGGCTACACCTTC.

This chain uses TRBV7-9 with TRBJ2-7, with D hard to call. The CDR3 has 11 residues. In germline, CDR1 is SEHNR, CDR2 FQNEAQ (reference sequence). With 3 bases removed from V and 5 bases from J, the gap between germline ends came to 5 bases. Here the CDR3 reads CASSFYDEQYF. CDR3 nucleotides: TGTGCCAGCAGCTTCTATGACGAGCAGTACTTC.

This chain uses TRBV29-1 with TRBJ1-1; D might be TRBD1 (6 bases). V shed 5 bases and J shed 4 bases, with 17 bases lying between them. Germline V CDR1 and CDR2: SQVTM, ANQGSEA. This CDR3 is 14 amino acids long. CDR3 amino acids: CSVSTGTETTEAFF. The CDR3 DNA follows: TGCAGCGTTTCTACAGGGACGGAGACCACTGAAGCTTTCTTT.

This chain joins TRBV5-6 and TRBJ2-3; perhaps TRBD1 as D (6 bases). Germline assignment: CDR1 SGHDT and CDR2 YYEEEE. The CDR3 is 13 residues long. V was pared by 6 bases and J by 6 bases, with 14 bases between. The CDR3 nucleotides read TGTGCCAGCACGGCCCAGGGGAGCGATACGCAGTATTTT. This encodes CASTAQGSDTQYF.

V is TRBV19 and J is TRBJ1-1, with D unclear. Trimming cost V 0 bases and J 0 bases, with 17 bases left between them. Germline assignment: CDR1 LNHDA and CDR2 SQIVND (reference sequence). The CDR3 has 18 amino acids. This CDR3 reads CASSIDLSGLILNTEAFF. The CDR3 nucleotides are TGTGCCAGTAGTATAGATCTATCCGGTTTGATTTTGAACACTGAAGCTTTCTTT.

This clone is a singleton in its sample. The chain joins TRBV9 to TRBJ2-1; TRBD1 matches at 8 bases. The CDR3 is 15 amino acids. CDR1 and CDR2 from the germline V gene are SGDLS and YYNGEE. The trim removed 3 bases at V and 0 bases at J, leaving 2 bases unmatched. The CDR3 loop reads CASSGTGSSYNEQFF. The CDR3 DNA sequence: TGTGCCAGCAGCGGGACAGGGAGCTCCTACAATGAGCAGTTCTTC.

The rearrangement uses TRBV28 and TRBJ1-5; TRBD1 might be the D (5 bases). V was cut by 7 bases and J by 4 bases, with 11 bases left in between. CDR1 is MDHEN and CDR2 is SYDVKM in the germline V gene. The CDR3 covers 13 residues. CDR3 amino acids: CASNPGINQPQHF. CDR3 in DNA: TGTGCCAGCAACCCAGGGATTAATCAGCCCCAGCATTTT.

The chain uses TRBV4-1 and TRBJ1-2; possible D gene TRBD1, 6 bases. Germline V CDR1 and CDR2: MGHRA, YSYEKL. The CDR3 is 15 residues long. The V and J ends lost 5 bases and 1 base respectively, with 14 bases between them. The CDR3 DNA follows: TGCGCCAGCAGCGCCGGGGCAGGGGTTAACTATGGCTACACCTTC. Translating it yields CASSAGAGVNYGYTF.

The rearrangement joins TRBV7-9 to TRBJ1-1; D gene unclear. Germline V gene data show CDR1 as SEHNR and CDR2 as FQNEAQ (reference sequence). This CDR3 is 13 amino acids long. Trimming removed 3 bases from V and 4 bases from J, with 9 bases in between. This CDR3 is CASSLEAGTEAFF. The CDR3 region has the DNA TGTGCCAGCAGCTTGGAAGCGGGCACTGAAGCTTTCTTT.

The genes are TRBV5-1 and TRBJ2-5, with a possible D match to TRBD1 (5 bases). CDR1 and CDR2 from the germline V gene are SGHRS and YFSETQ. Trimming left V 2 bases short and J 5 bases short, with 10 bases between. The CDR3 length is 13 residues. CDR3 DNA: TGCGCCAGCAGCTTATTGGGGCGGGAGACCCAGTACTTC. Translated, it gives CASSLLGRETQYF. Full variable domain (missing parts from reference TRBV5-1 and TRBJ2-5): KAGVTQTPRYLIKTRGQQVTLSCSPISGHRSVSWYQQTPGQGLQFLFEYFSETQRNKGNFPGRFSGRQFSNSRSEMNVSTLELGDSALYLCASSLLGRETQYFGPGTRLLVL.

The CDR3 protein is CASSYPREGALTEAFF. CDR3 coding DNA: TGTGCCAGCAGTTACCCCCGCGAGGGGGCGTTGACTGAAGCTTTCTTT. The chain joins TRBV6-6 to TRBJ1-1, with 7 bases fitting TRBD1. J gave up 5 bases and V 2 bases, and 11 bases lay outside the gene matches. The length of the CDR3 is 16 residues. Germline V gives CDR1 MNHNY, CDR2 SVGAGI (reference sequence).

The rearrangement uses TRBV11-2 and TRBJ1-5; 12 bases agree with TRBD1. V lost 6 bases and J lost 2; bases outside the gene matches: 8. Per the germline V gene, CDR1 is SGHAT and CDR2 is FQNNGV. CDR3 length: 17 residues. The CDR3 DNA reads TGTGCCAGCAGTCGTTCCGGGACAGGGGGCGGCAATCAGCCCCAGCATTTT. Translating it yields CASSRSGTGGGNQPQHF.

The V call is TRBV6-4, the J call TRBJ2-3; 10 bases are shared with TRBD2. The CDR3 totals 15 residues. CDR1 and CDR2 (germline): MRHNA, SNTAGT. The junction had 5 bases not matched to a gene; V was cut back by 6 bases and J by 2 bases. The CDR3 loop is CASSPSGGNTDTQYF. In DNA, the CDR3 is TGTGCCAGCAGCCCTAGCGGGGGTAACACAGATACGCAGTATTTT.

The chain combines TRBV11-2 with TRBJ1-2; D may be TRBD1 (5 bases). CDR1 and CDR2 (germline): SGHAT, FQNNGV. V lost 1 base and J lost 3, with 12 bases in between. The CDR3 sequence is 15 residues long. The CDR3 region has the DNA TGTGCCAGCAGCTTAGTTCGCAGGGCTGACTATGGCTACACCTTC. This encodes CASSLVRRADYGYTF.

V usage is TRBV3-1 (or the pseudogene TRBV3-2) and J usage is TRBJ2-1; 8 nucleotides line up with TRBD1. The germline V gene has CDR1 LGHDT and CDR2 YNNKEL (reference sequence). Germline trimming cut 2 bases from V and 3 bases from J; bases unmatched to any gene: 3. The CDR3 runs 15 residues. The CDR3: CASSQSGQDYNEQFF. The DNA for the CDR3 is TGTGCCAGCAGCCAATCGGGACAGGACTACAATGAGCAGTTCTTC.